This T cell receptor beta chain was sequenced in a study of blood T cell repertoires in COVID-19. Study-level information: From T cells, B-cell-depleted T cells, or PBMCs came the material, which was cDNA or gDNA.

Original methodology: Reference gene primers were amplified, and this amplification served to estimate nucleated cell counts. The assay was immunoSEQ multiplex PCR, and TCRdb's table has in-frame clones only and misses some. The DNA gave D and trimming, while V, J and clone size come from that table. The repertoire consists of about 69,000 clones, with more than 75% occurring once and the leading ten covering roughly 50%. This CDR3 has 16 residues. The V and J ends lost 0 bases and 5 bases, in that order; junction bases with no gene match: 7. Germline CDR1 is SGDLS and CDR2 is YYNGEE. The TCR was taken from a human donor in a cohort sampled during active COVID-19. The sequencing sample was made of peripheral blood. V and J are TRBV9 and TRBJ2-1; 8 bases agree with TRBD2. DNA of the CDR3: TGTGCCAGCAGCGTAGAGACGGGACTAGTGAACAATGAGCAGTTCTTC. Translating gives CASSVETGLVNNEQFF.